One sample yielded the 25 T cell receptor beta chains listed below, sequenced in a study of cytomegalovirus exposure and HLA in healthy donors. The PCR employed 60 Vbeta primers together with 13 Jbeta primers. Assay used: immunoSEQ multiplex PCR; TCRdb lists only in-frame clones, some missing. This sample yields some 110,000 clones, of which over 70% are seen a single time; 7.5% to 10% belongs to the top ten. The sequenced sample was PBMCs. The source of these receptors is a woman in her thirties or forties in good health and CMV-seropositive.

V and J are TRBV6-5 and TRBJ1-3; perhaps TRBD1 as D (6 bases). The germline gives CDR1 MNHEY, CDR2 SVGAGI. V lost 8 bases and J lost 3, with 14 bases in between. The CDR3 extends over 14 amino acids. This chain's CDR3 is CASLGAGRGNTIYF. CDR3 nucleotide sequence: TGTGCCAGCTTGGGGGCAGGCCGTGGAAACACCATATATTTT.

This clone was recorded a few times. The chain has TRBV15 and TRBJ1-5; D unclear. The CDR3 length is 15 residues. Germline loops: CDR1 LNHNV, CDR2 YYDKDF (reference sequence). Trimming removed 0 bases at V and 3 bases at J, with 9 bases between. CDR3 DNA: TGTGCCACCAGCAGAGATCAAGTAGACAATCAGCCCCAGCATTTT. Translated, it gives CATSRDQVDNQPQHF.

The V call is TRBV6-4, the J call TRBJ2-1, with TRBD2 matching 10 bases. The V gene end was trimmed by 3 bases and the J gene end by 7 bases; junction bases not matched to a gene: 3. This CDR3 contains 14 residues. CDR1 is MRHNA, CDR2 SNTAGT, per germline. Here the CDR3 DNA reads TGTGCCAGCAGTGAAGCGGGGGGGCTTAATGAGCAGTTCTTC. Its protein product is CASSEAGGLNEQFF.

This chain uses TRBV29-1 with TRBJ2-3, with D tentatively TRBD2 (6 bases). V was trimmed by 7 bases and J by 0 bases, leaving 8 bases between them. This CDR3 spans 12 amino acids. CDR1 is SQVTM, CDR2 ANQGSEA, per germline. CDR3 sequence reads: CSGSGSTDTQYF. The CDR3 nucleotides are TGCAGCGGTAGCGGTAGCACAGATACGCAGTATTTT.

This sequence joins TRBV19 and TRBJ2-7; 7 bases are shared with TRBD1. Per the germline V gene, CDR1 is LNHDA and CDR2 is SQIVND (reference sequence). Trimming cost V 0 bases and J 9 bases; bases outside gene matches: 14. CDR3 length: 16 residues. The CDR3 here is CASSIDLGQRVSGQYF. CDR3 nucleotide sequence: TGTGCCAGTAGTATAGACTTGGGACAGAGAGTCAGTGGGCAGTACTTC.

The V and J genes are TRBV2 and TRBJ2-5; the match to TRBD1 covers 9 bases. V shed 4 bases, J shed 8 bases, and the junction held 5 bases outside the gene matches. The CDR3 is 13 amino acids. Per the germline V gene, CDR1 is SNHLY and CDR2 is FYNNEI. DNA of the CDR3: TGTGCCAGCAGTGGACAGGGGGGGAGAACCCAGTACTTC. The encoded protein is CASSGQGGRTQYF.

The chain combines TRBV4-2 with TRBJ1-1, with a weak D call TRBD1 (5 bases). CDR3 length equals 14 residues. Germline values: CDR1 LGHNA, CDR2 YNFKEQ. V was cut by 0 bases and J by 3 bases, with 8 bases left in between. The CDR3 DNA reads as TGTGCCAGCAGCCAAGAGGTCAGGGACACTGAAGCTTTCTTT. Amino acid sequence: CASSQEVRDTEAFF.

The rearrangement uses TRBV7-6 and TRBJ2-7; perhaps TRBD2 as D (5 bases). This CDR3 comprises 15 residues. Germline CDR1 reads SGHVS; CDR2 reads FNYEAQ. Trimming removed 5 bases at V and 10 bases at J, with 24 bases between. The CDR3 region has the DNA TGTGCCAGCAGCCCGAGACCCACAAGCGGATTGGTCCAGTACTTC. Amino acids: CASSPRPTSGLVQYF.

This clone was counted between two and nine times. The rearrangement uses TRBV19 and TRBJ2-7; TRBD1 aligns across 7 bases. The V segment lost 3 bases and the J segment 5 bases; nucleotides outside the gene matches: 13. Germline V gene data show CDR1 as LNHDA and CDR2 as SQIVND (reference sequence). This CDR3 has 16 residues. CDR3 region: CASSISNQGVPHEQYF. The CDR3 nucleotides are TGTGCCAGTAGTATTTCCAACCAGGGGGTCCCTCACGAGCAGTACTTC.

The genes are TRBV29-1 and TRBJ1-2, with 9 bases aligning to TRBD1. Losses at the gene ends were 3 bases for V and 6 bases for J; bases not matched to a gene: 8. Germline V gene data show CDR1 as SQVTM and CDR2 as ANQGSEA. This CDR3 is 14 amino acids long. CDR3 DNA: TGCAGCGTTGAGCACGGGACAGGGATCGATGGCTACACCTTC. It is translated as CSVEHGTGIDGYTF.

This clone was recorded once. The chain recombines TRBV4-1 with TRBJ2-7; the D gene is possibly TRBD2 (6 bases). The germline V and J ends were trimmed by 6 bases and 0 bases, with 15 bases remaining between them. The CDR3 has 15 amino acids. Germline lookup yields CDR1 MGHRA and CDR2 YSYEKL. The DNA of the CDR3 is TGCGCCAGCAGAGAGAGCGGGCTTATCTCCTACGAGCAGTACTTC. It specifies CASRESGLISYEQYF.

The CDR3 DNA sequence: TGTGCCAGCATCGCGAACACCGGGGAGCTGTTTTTT. It yields the protein CASIANTGELFF. The chain joins TRBV11-2 to TRBJ2-2; D is unclear. Trimming took 7 bases from V and 0 from J, leaving 3 bases between them. The CDR3 length is 12 residues. Germline V gene lookup returns CDR1 SGHAT and CDR2 FQNNGV.

The chain links TRBV2 to TRBJ1-2; D not certain. Germline CDR1 reads SNHLY; CDR2 reads FYNNEI. Trimming left V 11 bases short and J 0 bases short, with 19 bases between. The CDR3 loop spans 15 amino acids. CDR3 nucleotide sequence: TGTGCCTCCCGGGGTTTACGGTTAGCTAACTATGGCTACACCTTC. This encodes CASRGLRLANYGYTF.

The chain couples TRBV7-2 to TRBJ2-7; 9 positions agree with TRBD1. From germline, CDR1 is SGHTA and CDR2 FQGNSA. The CDR3 runs 15 residues. Germline trimming cut 5 bases from V and 0 bases from J; bases unmatched to any gene: 5. CDR3 amino acids: CASSEGQGLSYEQYF. The CDR3, as DNA: TGTGCCAGCAGCGAGGGACAGGGACTCTCCTACGAGCAGTACTTC.

This chain uses TRBV5-1 with TRBJ2-7; 10 bases agree with TRBD1. After removal of 4 bases from V and 4 bases from J, the junction contained 11 bases not matched to a gene. This CDR3 has 16 amino acids. The germline CDR1 and CDR2 sequences are SGHRS and YFSETQ. CDR3 coding DNA: TGCGCCAGCAGCCTTACTTGGACAGGGGGAAAATACGAGCAGTACTTC. Protein sequence: CASSLTWTGGKYEQYF. The full variable domain, with the rest looked up from reference TRBV5-1 and TRBJ2-7, is KAGVTQTPRYLIKTRGQQVTLSCSPISGHRSVSWYQQTPGQGLQFLFEYFSETQRNKGNFPGRFSGRQFSNSRSEMNVSTLELGDSALYLCASSLTWTGGKYEQYFGPGTRLTVT.

This sequence joins TRBV6-1 and TRBJ2-7; a possible D gene is TRBD1 (5 bases). Germline V CDR1 and CDR2: MNHNS, SASEGT. Deletions cut 5 bases from V and 6 bases from J, with 11 bases between. The CDR3 covers 12 residues. The CDR3 loop is CASSWERGEQYF. Written as DNA, the CDR3 is TGTGCCAGCAGTTGGGAAAGGGGCGAGCAGTACTTC.

V usage is TRBV11-3 and J usage is TRBJ2-7; TRBD1 matches at 11 bases. Germline V gene data show CDR1 as SGHNT and CDR2 as YENEEA. Trimming at V came to 5 bases and at J to 3 bases, leaving 3 bases not matched to a gene. The CDR3 has 14 amino acids. Here the CDR3 DNA reads TGTGCCAGCAGCACAGGGACAGGGGGCTACGAGCAGTACTTC. Its translation is CASSTGTGGYEQYF.

This rearrangement joins TRBV5-1 to TRBJ2-3; D is possibly TRBD1 (5 bases). CDR3 length: 16 amino acids. Trimming pared 0 bases from V and 1 base from J, leaving 12 bases between. Germline V gives CDR1 SGHRS, CDR2 YFSETQ. The CDR3 reads CASSLVHRIGTDTQYF. The DNA for the CDR3 is TGCGCCAGCAGCTTGGTACACAGGATAGGCACAGATACGCAGTATTTT.

The count of this clone is one. The chain carries TRBV5-1 and TRBJ2-1, with 7 bases lining up with TRBD1. CDR3 length: 17 residues. V lost 6 bases and J lost 6; bases outside the gene matches: 18. CDR1 SGHRS and CDR2 YFSETQ come from the germline V gene. This chain's CDR3 is CASTRRGELTGLNEQFF. CDR3 bases: TGCGCCAGCACACGGCGCGGCGAACTGACAGGGCTCAATGAGCAGTTCTTC.

This chain connects TRBV5-8 to TRBJ2-3; tentatively, D is TRBD2 (5 bases). The CDR3 extends over 14 amino acids. The germline V gene has CDR1 SGHTS and CDR2 YDEGEE. The V end lost 0 bases, the J end lost 2 bases, and 7 bases lay between the germline ends. CDR3 residues: CASSLAGSTDTQYF. CDR3 DNA sequence: TGTGCCAGCAGCTTGGCGGGATCCACAGATACGCAGTATTTT.

This chain connects TRBV6-6 to TRBJ2-2; the D is unclear. V lost 1 base to trimming and J lost 1 base, with 7 bases between them. The CDR3 covers 15 residues. Per germline, CDR1 MNHNY and CDR2 SVGAGI (reference sequence). CDR3 DNA sequence: TGTGCCAGCAGTTACTTGGGCCAGAACACCGGGGAGCTGTTTTTT. Protein: CASSYLGQNTGELFF.

CDR3 amino acids: CASRRVGELFF. The CDR3 bases are TGTGCCAGCAGGCGGGTCGGGGAGCTGTTTTTT. V and J are TRBV2 and TRBJ2-2, with D perhaps TRBD2 (5 bases). The germline V gene encodes CDR1 SNHLY and CDR2 FYNNEI. The V end was cut by 6 bases, the J end by 7 bases, with 6 bases between. This CDR3 comprises 11 residues.

This rearrangement joins TRBV28 to TRBJ1-2, with 9 positions matching TRBD1. The V and J ends lost 5 bases and 8 bases, in that order; junction bases with no gene match: 12. Per germline, CDR1 MDHEN and CDR2 SYDVKM. The CDR3 is made up of 15 amino acids. CDR3 sequence reads: CASSRPGQGSFGYTF. The CDR3 nucleotides are TGTGCCAGCAGTCGACCGGGACAGGGAAGTTTCGGCTACACCTTC.

This clone has more than one count but fewer than ten. J is TRBJ1-2 and V is TRBV28, with a weak D call TRBD1 (5 bases). This CDR3 contains 16 residues. Per germline, CDR1 MDHEN and CDR2 SYDVKM. V lost 6 bases, J lost 3 bases, and 20 bases lay in between. CDR3 region: CASSHLVHRRDYGYTF. The CDR3 DNA sequence: TGTGCCAGCAGCCACCTTGTTCACAGGAGGGACTATGGCTACACCTTC.

This rearrangement joins TRBV2 to TRBJ1-4; 9 bases are a match to TRBD1. In germline, CDR1 is SNHLY, CDR2 FYNNEI. Trimming took 6 bases from V and 14 from J; bases not matched to a gene: 16. CDR3 size: 15 residues. CDR3 sequence (DNA): TGTGCCAGCAGCGGGGGGACAGGGTCAAGGAGGGGGCTGTTTTTT. This gives the protein CASSGGTGSRRGLFF.